This T cell receptor beta chain was identified in a study of T cells in Graves' hyperthyroidism and ophthalmopathy. Looking at the study overall: Peripheral blood was secured at the point of initial diagnosis, before any treatment.

Across 18 months, stable Graves' hyperthyroidism was marked by no progression to ophthalmopathy. RNA transcripts provided the source from which TCR beta CDR3 regions were amplified. RT-PCR in the first round (using the HTBI primer set) targeted the TCR CDR3. Each CDR3 protein is one row after TCRdb ran MiXCR on the multiplex PCR reads. The sample includes approximately 530,000 distinct CDR3 sequences, roughly 17% of them seen just once. The trim removed 1 base at V and 6 bases at J, leaving 12 bases unmatched. The CDR3 is 16 residues long. Germline assignment: CDR1 MGHRA and CDR2 YSYEKL. Source material: blood. The chain is built from TRBV4-1 and TRBJ2-7; 7 positions agree with TRBD2. The source of this sequence is a woman between 18 and 29 years old with Graves' hyperthyroidism. CDR3 nucleotide sequence: TGCGCCAGCAGCCAAGTAAGAGACTGGGAGGGTGGCGAGCAGTACTTC. This sequence encodes CASSQVRDWEGGEQYF.